This T cell receptor beta chain was captured in a study of T cell responses to AZD1222 COVID-19 vaccine. The study, taken as a whole, reports: Spike as a whole was targeted by vaccine-associated CD4 TCRs, dominant at 160-218 and 743-854.

Worth noting for this clone: Its antigen is currently unknown.

The CDR3 spans 11 residues. The germline V gene has CDR1 MNHEY and CDR2 SVGAGI. The V gene lost 5 bases and the J gene lost 8 bases, with 9 bases spanning the gap. Repertoires were generated with immunoSEQ multiplex PCR, while TCRdb's copy carries only in-frame clones and drops some. The sample has 140,000 to 150,000 clones; around nine tenths are singletons. The sample consisted of peripheral blood, taken on day 0 of AZD1222 vaccination. V usage is TRBV6-5 and J usage is TRBJ1-1; no clear D. This receptor was taken from an adult in good health. CDR3 region: CASSTIMEAFF. The CDR3 DNA reads TGTGCCAGCAGTACGATAATGGAAGCTTTCTTT.